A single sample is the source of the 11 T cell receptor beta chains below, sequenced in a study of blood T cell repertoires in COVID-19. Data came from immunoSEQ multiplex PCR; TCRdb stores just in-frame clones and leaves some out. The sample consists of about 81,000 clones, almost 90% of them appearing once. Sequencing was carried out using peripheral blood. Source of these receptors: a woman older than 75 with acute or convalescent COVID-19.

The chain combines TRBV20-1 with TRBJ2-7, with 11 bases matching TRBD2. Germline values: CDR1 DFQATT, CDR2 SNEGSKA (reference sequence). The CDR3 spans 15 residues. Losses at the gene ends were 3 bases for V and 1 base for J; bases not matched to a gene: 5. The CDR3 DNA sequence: TGCAGTGCTAGTATAGCGGGAGGGGTGTCCTACGAGCAGTACTTC. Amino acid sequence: CSASIAGGVSYEQYF.

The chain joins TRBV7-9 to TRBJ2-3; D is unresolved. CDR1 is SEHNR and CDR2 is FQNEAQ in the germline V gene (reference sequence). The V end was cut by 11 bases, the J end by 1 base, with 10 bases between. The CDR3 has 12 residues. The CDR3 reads CAVQKGTDTQYF. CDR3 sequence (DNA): TGTGCCGTACAGAAGGGCACAGATACGCAGTATTTT.

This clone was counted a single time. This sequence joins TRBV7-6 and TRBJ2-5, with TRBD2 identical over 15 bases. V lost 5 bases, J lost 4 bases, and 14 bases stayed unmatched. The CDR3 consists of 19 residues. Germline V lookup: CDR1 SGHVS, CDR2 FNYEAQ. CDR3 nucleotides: TGTGCCAGCAGCCACCGGAGAGGACTAGCGGGGGGGCGGGGAGAGACCCAGTACTTC. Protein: CASSHRRGLAGGRGETQYF. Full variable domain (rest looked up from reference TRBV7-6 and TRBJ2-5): GAGVSQSPRYKVTKRGQDVALRCDPISGHVSLYWYRQALGQGPEFLTYFNYEAQQDKSGLPNDRFSAERPEGSISTLTIQRTEQRDSAMYRCASSHRRGLAGGRGETQYFGPGTRLLVL.

CDR3 sequence reads: CASRSGSQETQYF. The CDR3, as DNA: TGTGCCAGCAGATCAGGGTCCCAAGAGACCCAGTACTTC. This chain links TRBV25-1 with TRBJ2-5, with a weak D call TRBD1 (5 bases). This CDR3 is built from 13 residues. CDR1 is MGHDK and CDR2 is SYGVNS in the germline V gene. Trimming pared 6 bases from V and 1 base from J, leaving 9 bases between.

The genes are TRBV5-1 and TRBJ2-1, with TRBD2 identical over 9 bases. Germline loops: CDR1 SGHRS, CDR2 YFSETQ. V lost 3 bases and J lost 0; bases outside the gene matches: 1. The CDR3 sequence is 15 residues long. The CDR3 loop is CASSWTSVSYNEQFF. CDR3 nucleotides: TGCGCCAGCAGCTGGACTAGCGTCTCCTACAATGAGCAGTTCTTC.

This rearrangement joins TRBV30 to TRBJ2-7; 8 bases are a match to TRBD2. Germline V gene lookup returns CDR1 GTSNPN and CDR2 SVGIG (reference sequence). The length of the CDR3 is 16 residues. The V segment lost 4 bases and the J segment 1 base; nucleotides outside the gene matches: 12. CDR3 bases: TGTGCCTGGATTCAAACCGGGACTAGTATTTCCTACGAGCAGTACTTC. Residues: CAWIQTGTSISYEQYF. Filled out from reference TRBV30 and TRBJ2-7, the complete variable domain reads SQTIHQWPATLVQPVGSPLSLECTVEGTSNPNLYWYRQAAGRGLQLLFYSVGIGQISSEVPQNLSASRPQDRQFILSSKKLLLSDSGFYLCAWIQTGTSISYEQYFGPGTRLTVT.

The CDR3 DNA reads as TGCGCCAGCAGCAGACAGGGGGCTGAAGCTTTCTTT. Protein sequence: CASSRQGAEAFF. The J gene is TRBJ1-1, the V gene TRBV5-1; TRBD1 matches at 9 bases. From germline, CDR1 is SGHRS and CDR2 YFSETQ. CDR3 length: 12 amino acids. V dropped 4 bases and J dropped 6; count of bases not matched to a gene: 1.

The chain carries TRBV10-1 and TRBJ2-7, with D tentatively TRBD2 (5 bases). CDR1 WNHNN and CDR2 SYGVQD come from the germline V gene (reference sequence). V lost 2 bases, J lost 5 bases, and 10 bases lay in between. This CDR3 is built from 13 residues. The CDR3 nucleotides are TGCGCCAGCAGTGAGAACCTAGCCGACGAGCAGTACTTC. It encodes CASSENLADEQYF.

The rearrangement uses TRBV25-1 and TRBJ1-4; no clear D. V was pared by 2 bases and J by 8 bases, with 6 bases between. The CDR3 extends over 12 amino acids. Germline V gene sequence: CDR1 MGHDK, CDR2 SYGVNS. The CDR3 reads CASSEAGEKLFF. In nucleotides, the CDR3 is TGTGCCAGCAGTGAAGCGGGGGAAAAACTGTTTTTT.

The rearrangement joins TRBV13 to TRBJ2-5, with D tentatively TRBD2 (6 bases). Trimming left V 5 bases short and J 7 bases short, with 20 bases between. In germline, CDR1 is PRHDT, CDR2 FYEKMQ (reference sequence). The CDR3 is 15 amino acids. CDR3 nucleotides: TGTGCCAGCAGCCCCTCCGGGACTGGGGCGGGGACCCAGTACTTC. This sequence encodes CASSPSGTGAGTQYF.

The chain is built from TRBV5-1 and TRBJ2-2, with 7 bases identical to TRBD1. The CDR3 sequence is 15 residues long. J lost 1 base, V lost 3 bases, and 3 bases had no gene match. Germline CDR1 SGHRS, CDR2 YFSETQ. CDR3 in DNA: TGCGCCAGCAGCTATGCAGGGGGGAACACCGGGGAGCTGTTTTTT. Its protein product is CASSYAGGNTGELFF.